These 10 T cell receptor beta chains originate from one sample sequenced in a study of beta chain features in type 1 diabetes. Reverse transcribing all isolated RNA meant expressed TCRB transcripts were sequenced. Method: immunoSEQ multiplex PCR; TCRdb's copy keeps in-frame clones and lacks some. The repertoire holds some 150,000 clones, with about 10% as singletons. Sequenced: naive CD4+ T cells from blood. These receptors all come from a man between 18 and 29 years old in good health.

A few counts support this clone. This chain uses TRBV10-3 with TRBJ2-1, with D possibly TRBD1 on 5 matching bases. V was trimmed by 0 bases and J by 2 bases, leaving 11 bases between them. Germline CDR1 is ENHRY and CDR2 is SYGVKD. The CDR3 runs 16 residues. The CDR3, as DNA: TGTGCCATCAGTGAGTCCGTGGTGGGGCCCTACAATGAGCAGTTCTTC. This gives the protein CAISESVVGPYNEQFF.

The chain carries TRBV5-1 and TRBJ2-7; D may be TRBD1 (5 bases). The germline gives CDR1 SGHRS, CDR2 YFSETQ. The CDR3 extends over 15 amino acids. Between the trimmed V and J ends, which lost 3 bases and 4 bases, there was a span of 17 bases. CDR3 protein: CASSWAQGAEYEQYF. The CDR3 DNA reads as TGCGCCAGCAGCTGGGCCCAGGGTGCGGAGTACGAGCAGTACTTC.

V and J are TRBV5-5 and TRBJ2-7; TRBD1 matches 8 bases. Trimming removed 3 bases from V and 3 bases from J; junction bases left unmatched: 11. The CDR3 loop spans 16 amino acids. CDR1 is SGHKS and CDR2 is YYEKEE in the germline V gene (reference sequence). The CDR3 nucleotides are TGTGCCAGCAGCTCCCCCGGACAGGGCGTCCTCTACGAGCAGTACTTC. It specifies CASSSPGQGVLYEQYF.

This clone was found many times. The chain carries TRBV28 and TRBJ1-2; D is ambiguous. Between the trimmed V and J ends, which lost 8 bases and 6 bases, there was a span of 16 bases. Germline-derived CDR1 and CDR2 are MDHEN and SYDVKM. The CDR3 consists of 13 residues. The CDR3 region has the DNA TGTGCCAGCGGAGTTGGGAGAATAGATGGCTACACCTTC. It translates to CASGVGRIDGYTF.

This clone was seen a handful of times. The V and J genes are TRBV7-8 and TRBJ2-5; 7 bases map to TRBD1. CDR1 and CDR2 from the germline V gene are SGHVS and FQNEAQ. V lost 5 bases and J lost 0; bases outside the gene matches: 12. CDR3 length: 17 amino acids. The chain's CDR3 is CASSPNRGEGYQETQYF. CDR3 in DNA: TGTGCCAGCAGCCCGAACAGGGGAGAAGGGTACCAAGAGACCCAGTACTTC.

The J gene is TRBJ1-4, the V gene TRBV16, with D unclear. The CDR3 is 13 amino acids. The germline V gene has CDR1 KGHSY and CDR2 FQNENV. V was pared by 0 bases and J by 8 bases, with 7 bases between. CDR3 DNA: TGTGCCAGCAGCCAATCGGGGAGGGAAAAACTGTTTTTT. Its translation: CASSQSGREKLFF.

This clone was seen repeatedly, ten times or more. The rearrangement links TRBV7-9 to TRBJ2-5; no clear D. V was cut by 10 bases and J by 2 bases, with 17 bases left in between. The CDR3 consists of 14 residues. The germline V gene has CDR1 SEHNR and CDR2 FQNEAQ (reference sequence). The CDR3 loop is CAILSPEYQETQYF. Written as DNA, the CDR3 is TGTGCCATACTAAGTCCGGAGTATCAAGAGACCCAGTACTTC.

This clone was observed a handful of times. The V call is TRBV10-3, the J call TRBJ1-5; 9 bases map to TRBD1. The CDR3 totals 16 residues. Looked up from germline, CDR1 is ENHRY and CDR2 is SYGVKD. Trimming cost V 3 bases and J 5 bases; bases outside gene matches: 8. The CDR3 DNA sequence: TGTGCCATCAGTGACTCCGGGACAGGGTCTGATCAGCCCCAGCATTTT. Its protein is CAISDSGTGSDQPQHF.

There are a few counts of this clone. The rearrangement links TRBV30 to TRBJ2-3, with 8 nucleotides matching TRBD1. The CDR3 has 19 residues. Trimming took 2 bases from V and 7 from J; bases not matched to a gene: 23. Germline V CDR1 and CDR2: GTSNPN, SVGIG (reference sequence). As DNA, the CDR3 is TGTGCCTGGAGTCCCAAAGGGGCAGGGGGCGCCTTAGTCCGAAATACGCAGTATTTT. This sequence encodes CAWSPKGAGGALVRNTQYF.

The chain is built from TRBV6-4 and TRBJ2-2; 11 nucleotides match TRBD1. After removal of 0 bases from V and 5 bases from J, the junction contained 5 bases not matched to a gene. The V gene's germline CDR1 is MRHNA and CDR2 SNTAGT. This CDR3 is built from 17 residues. CDR3 in amino acids: CASSDSRTGGVTGELFF. Written as DNA, the CDR3 is TGTGCCAGCAGTGACTCGAGGACAGGGGGCGTTACCGGGGAGCTGTTTTTT.